This T cell receptor (beta chain) came from a study of blood T cell repertoires in COVID-19. The overall study: Whether acute or convalescent, the COVID-19 samples came from the United States, Italy and Spain.

In the original analysis: The authors estimated nucleated cell counts from reference gene primer amplification. The method was immunoSEQ multiplex PCR; TCRdb's version includes in-frame clones alone and lacks a portion of them. V and J calls and clone size come straight from that table; D and trimming were deduced from the DNA. The sample holds approximately 150,000 clones, 75% to 90% seen once. This CDR3 comprises 19 residues. The germline V gene encodes CDR1 LGHNT and CDR2 FRNRAP. V lost 0 bases, J lost 4 bases, and 15 bases stayed unmatched. This TCR was sampled from a man aged 50 to 59 with active or convalescent COVID-19. The rearrangement uses TRBV12-5 and TRBJ2-1, with 7 bases lining up with TRBD2. The sequencing input was peripheral blood. The DNA of the CDR3 is TGTGCTAGTGGTTTGGTACGAGACGGGGGGATCGCGTTTTACAATGAGCAGTTCTTC. Translating it yields CASGLVRDGGIAFYNEQFF.